The entry that follows covers one T cell receptor beta chain sequence. This entry is derived from a study of blood T cell repertoires in COVID-19. Looking at the study overall: Acute and convalescent COVID-19 specimens originated in the United States, Italy and Spain. In each case, the material was cDNA or gDNA derived from T cells, B-cell-depleted T cells, or PBMCs.

In the study's own analysis: Reference gene primer amplification gave nucleated cell count estimates. Libraries were prepared by immunoSEQ multiplex PCR; TCRdb keeps only in-frame clonotypes and omits some of them. From that table come the V and J calls and clone size; the DNA was used to work out D and trimming. This sample has 140,000 to 150,000 clones; around 80% occur once, and the top ten carry about 5%. Sequencing input: peripheral blood. This clonotype was obtained from a woman aged 50 to 65 with acute or convalescent COVID-19.

The CDR3 protein is CASSQGGGWNTEAFF. CDR3 DNA: TGTGCCAGCAGCCAAGGGGGGGGTTGGAACACTGAAGCTTTCTTT. This chain joins TRBV3-1 (or the pseudogene TRBV3-2) and TRBJ1-1; a possible D gene is TRBD1 (5 bases). Germline V CDR1 and CDR2: LGHDT, YNNKEL (reference sequence). V gave up 1 base and J gave up 1 base, with 10 bases separating them. This CDR3 is 15 amino acids long.